The next 20 T cell receptor beta chains were all read from a single sample in a study of blood T cell repertoires in COVID-19. Clones were read by immunoSEQ multiplex PCR, and TCRdb kept only the in-frame ones, dropping some. This table has approximately 180,000 clones, approximately 85% appearing once. Sequencing used PBMCs or T cells enriched from blood (not recorded which). The receptors come from a man in his forties or fifties who had recovered from COVID-19.

This clone showed up just once. The genes are TRBV19 and TRBJ2-7, with TRBD2 matching 11 bases. CDR1 and CDR2 (germline): LNHDA, SQIVND (reference sequence). The CDR3 has 13 residues. V was pared by 11 bases and J by 4 bases, with 7 bases of the junction left unmatched. The CDR3 DNA reads TGTGCCTCTAGCGGGAGGAGAAGGTACGAGCAGTACTTC. This encodes CASSGRRRYEQYF. Supplemented by reference TRBV19 and TRBJ2-7, the full variable domain reads DGGITQSPKYLFRKEGQNVTLSCEQNLNHDAMYWYRQDPGQGLRLIYYSQIVNDFQKGDIAEGYSVSREKKESFPLTVTSAQKNPTAFYLCASSGRRRYEQYFGPGTRLTVT.

The chain links TRBV7-8 to TRBJ2-7; no reliable D call. Trimming cost V 5 bases and J 2 bases, with 13 bases left between them. The germline gives CDR1 SGHVS, CDR2 FQNEAQ. This CDR3 comprises 14 residues. CDR3 DNA sequence: TGTGCCAGCAGCCCCACAGCTGTTACCTACGAGCAGTACTTC. It translates to CASSPTAVTYEQYF. Full variable domain (remainder filled in from reference TRBV7-8 and TRBJ2-7): GAGVSQSPRYKVAKRGQDVALRCDPISGHVSLFWYQQALGQGPEFLTYFQNEAQLDKSGLPSDRFFAERPEGSVSTLKIQRTQQEDSAVYLCASSPTAVTYEQYFGPGTRLTVT.

The rearrangement joins TRBV5-1 to TRBJ1-4; D unclear. CDR3 length: 15 residues. V was pared by 0 bases and J by 7 bases, with 13 bases between. The germline V gene has CDR1 SGHRS and CDR2 YFSETQ. CDR3 sequence: CASSLDGVGVEKLFF. CDR3 coding DNA: TGCGCCAGCAGCTTGGACGGGGTTGGGGTTGAAAAACTGTTTTTT.

This chain joins TRBV2 and TRBJ2-7; TRBD1 matches 9 bases. The CDR3 totals 17 residues. Germline loops: CDR1 SNHLY, CDR2 FYNNEI. After removal of 8 bases from V and 1 base from J, the junction contained 15 bases not matched to a gene. CDR3: CASRTQAGQGFSYEQYF. CDR3 sequence (DNA): TGTGCCAGCCGCACTCAAGCCGGACAGGGGTTTTCCTACGAGCAGTACTTC.

The chain recombines TRBV5-4 with TRBJ2-3, with 10 bases aligning to TRBD2. CDR1 SGHNT and CDR2 YYREEE come from the germline V gene (reference sequence). The ends lost 0 bases at V and 1 base at J; junction bases unmatched: 5. The CDR3 contains 17 residues. CDR3 DNA: TGTGCCAGCAGCTTGGCATGGACTAGCGGAGGCACAGATACGCAGTATTTT. Translated: CASSLAWTSGGTDTQYF. Filled out from reference TRBV5-4 and TRBJ2-3, the complete variable domain reads ETGVTQSPTHLIKTRGQQVTLRCSSQSGHNTVSWYQQALGQGPQFIFQYYREEENGRGNFPPRFSGLQFPNYSSELNVNALELDDSALYLCASSLAWTSGGTDTQYFGPGTRLTVL.

This clone was seen once. The chain recombines TRBV20-1 with TRBJ1-5, with 8 nucleotides matching TRBD1. The V gene end was trimmed by 3 bases and the J gene end by 7 bases; junction bases not matched to a gene: 5. The V gene's germline CDR1 is DFQATT and CDR2 SNEGSKA (reference sequence). The CDR3 has 13 amino acids. The CDR3 reads CSASTGGEQPQHF. In nucleotides, the CDR3 is TGCAGTGCTAGTACAGGGGGAGAGCAGCCCCAGCATTTT.

This sequence joins TRBV5-8 and TRBJ2-1, with unresolved D. V was shortened by 0 bases and J by 12 bases, with 10 bases between the two germline ends. Germline V lookup: CDR1 SGHTS, CDR2 YDEGEE. The CDR3 loop spans 12 amino acids. CDR3 DNA sequence: TGTGCCAGCAGCTTGGCCCACATGATGCAGTTCTTC. Translating it yields CASSLAHMMQFF.

A note on this clone: Mismatch with germline at one junction end may stem from a read error. The genes are TRBV30 and TRBJ1-2; 8 bases align to TRBD1. CDR3 length: 13 amino acids. Germline V gene data show CDR1 as GTSNPN and CDR2 as SVGIG (reference sequence). CDR3 bases: TGCGCCTTGCGACAGGGGCCTTCCTATGGCTACACCTTC. This translates into CALRQGPSYGYTF. The variable domain in full, completed from reference TRBV30 and TRBJ1-2, reads SQTIHQWPATLVQPVGSPLSLECTVEGTSNPNLYWYRQAAGRGLQLLFYSVGIGQISSEVPQNLSASRPQDRQFILSSKKLLLSDSGFYLCALRQGPSYGYTFGSGTRLTVV.

This chain connects TRBV19 to TRBJ1-5; D gene uncertain. V was trimmed by 1 base and J by 0 bases, leaving 10 bases between them. There are 16 residues in the CDR3. CDR1 LNHDA and CDR2 SQIVND come from the germline V gene (reference sequence). CDR3 amino acids: CASSIGAAFSNQPQHF. The CDR3 DNA reads as TGTGCCAGTAGTATAGGGGCAGCATTTAGCAATCAGCCCCAGCATTTT.

In its sample, this clone was seen once. The chain is built from TRBV27 and TRBJ1-5; D gene uncertain. The CDR3 is 15 residues long. V was pared by 6 bases and J by 2 bases, with 14 bases between. The germline gives CDR1 MNHEY, CDR2 SMNVEV (reference sequence). The CDR3 DNA reads TGTGCCAGCAGATTAATGGGCAGAGGCAATCAGCCCCAGCATTTT. It encodes CASRLMGRGNQPQHF.

V and J are TRBV7-9 and TRBJ1-5; TRBD1 agrees at 9 bases. The CDR3 spans 15 residues. Germline V gene data show CDR1 as SEHNR and CDR2 as FQNEAQ (reference sequence). The V segment lost 3 bases and the J segment 7 bases; nucleotides outside the gene matches: 7. CDR3 amino acids: CASSLGTGNNQPQHF. The CDR3 bases are TGTGCCAGCAGCTTGGGGACAGGGAATAACCAGCCCCAGCATTTT.

V usage is TRBV7-8 and J usage is TRBJ2-3, with TRBD1 as a possible D gene (5 bases). The V and J ends lost 3 bases and 6 bases respectively, with 16 bases between them. The CDR3 is 15 residues long. Germline CDR1 SGHVS, CDR2 FQNEAQ. CDR3 nucleotides: TGTGCCAGCAGCTTTCGTGGGGCAGGTGGTGATACGCAGTATTTT. Its protein is CASSFRGAGGDTQYF.

The V call is TRBV12-3 or TRBV12-4, the J call TRBJ2-7; D gene unclear. The CDR3 is 12 amino acids. V dropped 3 bases and J dropped 3 bases, with 6 bases sitting between them. CDR3 loop: CASSFAGYEQYF. In nucleotides, the CDR3 is TGTGCCAGCAGTTTTGCAGGCTACGAGCAGTACTTC.

This chain uses TRBV12-3 or TRBV12-4 with TRBJ1-2, with D hard to call. V lost 6 bases and J 4 bases, leaving 12 bases between the germline ends. This CDR3 spans 13 amino acids. The CDR3 nucleotides are TGTGCCAGCAGCCCCGGGGTCCTCTATGGCTACACCTTC. It specifies CASSPGVLYGYTF.

The genes are TRBV7-3 and TRBJ2-3; perhaps TRBD1 as D (6 bases). The CDR3 runs to 15 residues. From germline, CDR1 is SGHTA and CDR2 FQGTGA. Trimming took off 1 base at V and 6 bases at J, with 14 bases between the two ends. This chain's CDR3 is CASSLSLGAPDTQYF. The CDR3 DNA reads as TGTGCCAGCAGCTTAAGTTTGGGGGCGCCCGATACGCAGTATTTT.

CDR3 loop: CASSQIETGTVLTGELFF. CDR3 coding DNA: TGTGCCAGCAGCCAAATAGAGACCGGGACAGTACTTACCGGGGAGCTGTTTTTT. The chain joins TRBV14 to TRBJ2-2; 7 bases line up with TRBD1. V dropped 2 bases and J dropped 5; count of bases not matched to a gene: 14. The CDR3 length is 18 residues. The germline gives CDR1 SGHDN, CDR2 FVKESK.

The chain joins TRBV4-1 to TRBJ1-1; tentatively, D is TRBD1 (5 bases). This CDR3 is 16 amino acids long. Germline V gene lookup returns CDR1 MGHRA and CDR2 YSYEKL. V lost 4 bases and J lost 5, with 20 bases in between. The CDR3 loop is CASSPLRGTLLTEAFF. The DNA for the CDR3 is TGCGCCAGCAGCCCTCTCAGAGGGACTTTGTTAACTGAAGCTTTCTTT.

This clone was seen a single time. The chain recombines TRBV11-2 with TRBJ1-1; weak D call: TRBD1 (5 bases). The V and J ends lost 4 bases and 2 bases respectively, with 11 bases between them. The length of the CDR3 is 14 residues. CDR1 and CDR2 from the germline V gene are SGHAT and FQNNGV. The CDR3 loop reads CASSSQTANTEAFF. CDR3 in DNA: TGTGCCAGCAGCTCCCAGACAGCTAACACTGAAGCTTTCTTT.

The chain is built from TRBV11-2 and TRBJ2-2; possibly TRBD1 for D (6 bases). V shed 3 bases and J shed 7 bases, with 15 bases lying between them. This CDR3 contains 15 residues. Germline CDR1 SGHAT, CDR2 FQNNGV. CDR3 nucleotide sequence: TGTGCCAGCAGCTTTTCGGCGCAGGGGCTCGGGGAGCTGTTTTTT. Its translation: CASSFSAQGLGELFF. Filled out from reference TRBV11-2 and TRBJ2-2, the complete variable domain reads EAGVAQSPRYKIIEKRQSVAFWCNPISGHATLYWYQQILGQGPKLLIQFQNNGVVDDSQLPKDRFSAERLKGVDSTLKIQPAKLEDSAVYLCASSFSAQGLGELFFGEGSRLTVL.

Of note for this clone: The same CDR3 also results from other DNA sequences found in this sample. The V call is TRBV9, the J call TRBJ2-7; 7 bases are a match to TRBD2. The CDR3 runs 14 residues. Trimming at V came to 2 bases and at J to 0 bases, leaving 2 bases not matched to a gene. The germline V gene has CDR1 SGDLS and CDR2 YYNGEE. CDR3 region: CASSVGGSSYEQYF. Here the CDR3 DNA reads TGTGCCAGCAGCGTTGGCGGGAGCTCCTACGAGCAGTACTTC.